The entry below describes one T cell receptor beta chain. The data were obtained in a study of blood T cell repertoires in COVID-19. Study-level background: Acute and convalescent COVID-19 specimens originated in the United States, Italy and Spain. T cells, B-cell-depleted T cells, or PBMCs provided the cDNA or gDNA that served as material.

As processed by the authors: Amplification of reference gene primers was used by the study to estimate nucleated cell counts. Produced via immunoSEQ multiplex PCR; TCRdb's table is partial and in-frame only. The DNA gave D and trimming, while V, J and clone size come from that table. The table has under 250,000 clones, 82% seen once. The sample was peripheral blood. This clonotype originated in a woman of 80 years or more with acute or convalescent COVID-19.

This CDR3 reads CASSLVGLRASEQYF. The CDR3 DNA sequence: TGTGCCAGCAGCTTAGTCGGACTAAGGGCGAGTGAGCAGTACTTC. The rearrangement links TRBV11-2 to TRBJ2-7; D possibly corresponds to TRBD2 (6 bases). Germline V gene lookup returns CDR1 SGHAT and CDR2 FQNNGV. This CDR3 has 15 amino acids. Trimming cost V 1 base and J 7 bases, with 17 bases left between them.